This T cell receptor (beta chain) is drawn from a study of post-analysis software for immune sequencing data. General study points: Among roughly 5 TRBV segments more frequent in patients than controls were TRBV5-6, TRBV5-1 and TRBV20-1. Samples sharing a preparation batch grouped tightly together when assessed by F measure.

Unique molecular identifiers were built into the TCR beta cDNA libraries. Each batch of about 1 to 11 million T cells produced 400,000 to 650,000 cDNA molecules. TCRdb redid the calling of the PCR reads with MiXCR, one entry per CDR3 protein. The profile shows about 540,000 distinct CDR3 sequences, 34% of them singletons. This clonotype was counted only a few times. Antigen: not known. CDR1 and CDR2 (germline): MNHEY, SVGAGI. The CDR3 is 14 amino acids. Trimming shortened V by 2 bases and J by 1 base, and 8 bases separated the two germline ends. The specimen sequenced was blood. The clonotype comes from a girl under 18 with multiple sclerosis. The chain carries TRBV6-5 and TRBJ1-1, with TRBD1 as a possible D gene (6 bases). The chain's CDR3 is CASSYGQRNTEAFF. The CDR3 coding sequence is TGTGCCAGCAGTTACGGACAGCGGAACACTGAAGCTTTCTTT.